The 5 T cell receptor beta chains below were found in one sample sequenced in a study of tumor-infiltrating lymphocytes in primary liver carcinoma. Constant-region priming of roughly 500 ng total RNA yielded TCR beta cDNA. Construction of TCR beta libraries relied on three successive nested multiplex PCR rounds employing slightly modified ARM-PCR. Use of TRBV1-TRBV30 forward primers with a C-beta reverse primer characterized the first two PCR rounds, which lasted ten to eleven cycles each. TCRdb redid the calling of the multiplex PCR reads with MiXCR, one entry per CDR3 protein. This table has about 320,000 distinct CDR3 sequences, 50% to 75% appearing once. Both blood RNA, taken from unsorted whole blood, and germline DNA were extracted. Input material: peripheral blood. The receptors were sampled from a woman aged 30 to 39 with primary liver carcinoma and hepatitis B virus infection.

To note about this clonotype: An end of the junction differs from the germline gene, which may be a read error. The chain combines TRBV12-3 or TRBV12-4 with TRBJ1-3, with 7 bases aligning to TRBD1. The CDR3 length is 17 residues. This chain's CDR3 is CASSPVGTAFSGNTIHF. The CDR3 nucleotides are TGTGCCAGCAGTCCTGTCGGGACAGCCTTCTCTGGAAACACCATACATTTT.

This clonotype was seen just once. The chain couples TRBV6-1 to TRBJ1-5; D is unclear. The CDR3 contains 15 residues. Germline V lookup: CDR1 MNHNS, CDR2 SASEGT. V was shortened by 4 bases and J by 6 bases, with 16 bases between the two germline ends. The CDR3 region has the DNA TGTGCCAGCAGTGTCTGGGTAGAATCTTTTCAGCCCCAGCATTTT. This encodes CASSVWVESFQPQHF.

Comments on this clonotype: It is likely a read error, because the conserved phenylalanine at the end of the CDR3 is missing. V is TRBV29-1 and J is TRBJ2-7, with 8 positions matching TRBD1. The CDR3 has 12 residues. CDR1 and CDR2 from the germline V gene are SQVTM and ANQGSEA. The CDR3 DNA reads TGCAGTGCCGGGACAGGCGCCTACGAGCAGTACTCC. Residues: CSAGTGAYEQYS.

In its sample, this clonotype was seen a few times. This sequence joins TRBV30 and TRBJ1-1; D gene ambiguous. The CDR3 extends over 13 amino acids. V dropped 4 bases and J dropped 5 bases, with 14 bases sitting between them. Germline lookup yields CDR1 GTSNPN and CDR2 SVGIG (reference sequence). The CDR3 here is CAWTSKRVTEAFF. In DNA form, the CDR3 reads TGTGCCTGGACCTCAAAGCGGGTAACTGAAGCTTTCTTT.

The chain carries TRBV11-3 and TRBJ1-2; D may be TRBD1 (5 bases). Looked up from germline, CDR1 is SGHNT and CDR2 is YENEEA. V was clipped by 5 bases and J by 0 bases, with 16 bases between them. This CDR3 has 16 amino acids. The DNA for the CDR3 is TGTGCCAGCAGCCATGGGGGGGGTTCTTCTAACTATGGCTACACCTTC. It encodes CASSHGGGSSNYGYTF. Variable domain in full (rest from reference TRBV11-3 and TRBJ1-2): EAGVVQSPRYKIIEKKQPVAFWCNPISGHNTLYWYLQNLGQGPELLIRYENEEAVDDSQLPKDRFSAERLKGVDSTLKIQPAELGDSAVYLCASSHGGGSSNYGYTFGSGTRLTVV.